A single sample gave rise to the 22 T cell receptor beta chains below, sequenced in a study of blood T cell repertoires in COVID-19. TCRdb's copy holds only in-frame clones and misses some; the assay was immunoSEQ multiplex PCR. The sample includes over 150,000 clones, around 84% of them seen just once. The sample taken for sequencing was peripheral blood. The source of these receptors is a man aged 50-59 years with active or convalescent COVID-19.

The chain combines TRBV9 with TRBJ2-3, with D perhaps TRBD2 (5 bases). CDR1 and CDR2 (germline): SGDLS, YYNGEE. CDR3 length: 13 residues. V lost 5 bases and J 4 bases, leaving 11 bases between the germline ends. The CDR3 sequence is CASSQRGPDTQYF. The CDR3 nucleotides are TGTGCCAGCAGTCAGAGAGGGCCAGATACGCAGTATTTT.

The rearrangement uses TRBV5-1 and TRBJ2-7; possibly TRBD1 for D (6 bases). CDR3 length equals 14 residues. Trimming stripped 3 bases from V and 7 bases from J, with 17 bases between. The germline CDR1 and CDR2 sequences are SGHRS and YFSETQ. The CDR3 coding sequence is TGCGCCAGCAGCTCGAGAGGGTTAGGGGGTGAGCAGTACTTC. This encodes CASSSRGLGGEQYF.

The V gene is TRBV24-1, the J gene TRBJ1-2; TRBD1 agrees at 9 bases. The CDR3 spans 15 residues. J lost 4 bases, V lost 3 bases, and 5 bases had no gene match. Germline CDR1 KGHDR, CDR2 SFDVKD. CDR3 coding DNA: TGTGCCACCAGTGATCCGACAGGGGGTGGCTATGGCTACACCTTC. Protein sequence: CATSDPTGGGYGYTF.

The chain employs TRBV7-3 and TRBJ1-2; 7 positions agree with TRBD1. CDR3 length equals 14 residues. Looked up from germline, CDR1 is SGHTA and CDR2 is FQGTGA. Trimming cost V 5 bases and J 4 bases; bases outside gene matches: 7. CDR3 loop: CASSLDRASYGYTF. CDR3 sequence (DNA): TGTGCCAGCAGCCTCGACAGGGCTTCCTATGGCTACACCTTC.

CDR3 protein: CASSSKTGRNSPLHF. CDR3 in DNA: TGTGCCAGCAGCTCCAAGACAGGGCGGAATTCACCCCTCCACTTT. The chain combines TRBV6-5 with TRBJ1-6; 7 positions agree with TRBD1. Germline lookup yields CDR1 MNHEY and CDR2 SVGAGI. Trimming at V came to 6 bases and at J to 7 bases, leaving 9 bases not matched to a gene. This CDR3 region has 15 residues.

This sequence joins TRBV29-1 and TRBJ2-2; 10 bases are a match to TRBD1. Germline V gene data show CDR1 as SQVTM and CDR2 as ANQGSEA. CDR3 length: 14 residues. V was clipped by 7 bases and J by 5 bases; unmatched bases: 7. Written as DNA, the CDR3 is TGCAGCGCGGACAGGGGGACGATAACCGGGGAGCTGTTTTTT. As protein: CSADRGTITGELFF.

The V and J genes are TRBV28 and TRBJ1-4, with 8 bases aligning to TRBD1. The CDR3 extends over 14 amino acids. V dropped 7 bases and J dropped 4; count of bases not matched to a gene: 5. Germline V gene data show CDR1 as MDHEN and CDR2 as SYDVKM. As DNA, the CDR3 is TGTGCCAGCAACCTACAGGGGGGTAATGAAAAACTGTTTTTT. Its translation: CASNLQGGNEKLFF.

The chain carries TRBV7-2 and TRBJ1-1, with D hard to call. Germline V gene data show CDR1 as SGHTA and CDR2 as FQGNSA. V lost 1 base and J lost 4, with 10 bases in between. CDR3 length: 14 residues. The CDR3 sequence is CASSLVVQFTEAFF. In DNA form, the CDR3 reads TGTGCCAGCAGCTTAGTGGTGCAGTTCACTGAAGCTTTCTTT.

As for this clone: Other DNA variants within this sample encode the same CDR3. The chain couples TRBV19 to TRBJ1-2, with a tentative D call TRBD1 (6 bases). The CDR3 sequence is 14 residues long. Trimming stripped 3 bases from V and 0 bases from J, with 8 bases between. CDR1 and CDR2 from the germline V gene are LNHDA and SQIVND (reference sequence). The CDR3 DNA is TGTGCCAGTAGTATGACAGGAACTAACTATGGCTACACCTTC. Protein product: CASSMTGTNYGYTF.

This rearrangement joins TRBV18 to TRBJ1-6, with 7 bases lining up with TRBD1. The CDR3 length is 16 residues. Germline V lookup: CDR1 KGHSH, CDR2 LQKENI. The ends lost 2 bases at V and 5 bases at J; junction bases unmatched: 6. In DNA form, the CDR3 reads TGTGCCAGCTCACCATTTCGCGGGACAGATAATTCACCCCTCCACTTT. This encodes CASSPFRGTDNSPLHF.

As DNA, the CDR3 is TGTGCCAGCACCCCTACCCAACATGAGCAGTTCTTC. Its protein product is CASTPTQHEQFF. The gene calls are TRBV7-9 and TRBJ2-1, with D hard to call. This CDR3 is 12 amino acids long. Trimming removed 7 bases from V and 8 bases from J, with 12 bases in between. CDR1 SEHNR and CDR2 FQNEAQ come from the germline V gene (reference sequence).

The rearrangement joins TRBV4-2 to TRBJ2-2, with D maybe TRBD2 (5 bases). Looked up from germline, CDR1 is LGHNA and CDR2 is YNFKEQ. CDR3 length: 15 residues. Trimming stripped 2 bases from V and 8 bases from J, with 15 bases between. As DNA, the CDR3 is TGTGCCAGCAGCCAATCCGGTACTAGTTCGGGGGAGCTGTTTTTT. Translated, it gives CASSQSGTSSGELFF.

This CDR3 reads CASSLWDLTYEQYF. The CDR3 nucleotides are TGCGCCAGCAGCTTGTGGGACTTAACCTACGAGCAGTACTTC. The V and J genes are TRBV5-1 and TRBJ2-7, with a possible D match to TRBD2 (6 bases). The V and J ends lost 1 base and 2 bases respectively, with 10 bases between them. This CDR3 is built from 14 residues. Per germline, CDR1 SGHRS and CDR2 YFSETQ.

The chain links TRBV6-2 or TRBV6-3 to TRBJ1-1, with a tentative D call TRBD1 (5 bases). This CDR3 is built from 13 residues. From germline, CDR1 is MNHEY and CDR2 SVGEGT. V was clipped by 4 bases and J by 1 base, with 7 bases between them. The CDR3 coding sequence is TGTGCCAGCAGTTTAACAGGGAACACTGAAGCTTTCTTT. Its translation is CASSLTGNTEAFF.

A note on this clone: At one of its ends the junction is not consistent with the germline gene, which may arise from a read error. V is TRBV7-3 and J is TRBJ2-1; maybe TRBD2 (5 bases). Germline values: CDR1 SGHTA, CDR2 FQGTGA. The CDR3 covers 13 residues. As DNA, the CDR3 is TGTGCCAGCAGCTTAAACCCCGGACTTCTTAGAATCTTC. Encoded protein: CASSLNPGLLRIF.

V is TRBV15 and J is TRBJ2-2; D not certain. V was clipped by 2 bases and J by 4 bases, with 11 bases between them. CDR1 and CDR2 (germline): LNHNV, YYDKDF (reference sequence). CDR3 length: 15 residues. The CDR3 reads CATSRTVYLTGELFF. DNA of the CDR3: TGTGCCACCAGCAGAACAGTATACCTCACCGGGGAGCTGTTTTTT.

The chain is built from TRBV9 and TRBJ2-7; D might be TRBD1 (5 bases). V was shortened by 2 bases and J by 5 bases, with 11 bases between the two germline ends. The germline gives CDR1 SGDLS, CDR2 YYNGEE. This CDR3 is built from 13 residues. CDR3 coding DNA: TGTGCCAGCAGCGTCAGCGTCAGGGACGAGCAGTACTTC. Translated, it gives CASSVSVRDEQYF.

The V gene is TRBV19, the J gene TRBJ2-5, with TRBD2 as a possible D gene (5 bases). The CDR3 runs 14 residues. In germline, CDR1 is LNHDA, CDR2 SQIVND (reference sequence). V dropped 3 bases and J dropped 5 bases, with 13 bases sitting between them. The CDR3 loop is CASSIGSGLETQYF. The DNA of the CDR3 is TGTGCCAGTAGTATCGGGTCGGGGTTGGAGACCCAGTACTTC.

The J gene is TRBJ2-1, the V gene TRBV9; TRBD2 matches 9 bases. The CDR3 is made up of 15 amino acids. The trim removed 3 bases at V and 2 bases at J, leaving 3 bases unmatched. Germline assignment: CDR1 SGDLS and CDR2 YYNGEE. The CDR3 DNA is TGTGCCAGCAGCGGGAGCGGGGGGACCTACAATGAGCAGTTCTTC. This sequence encodes CASSGSGGTYNEQFF.

The rearrangement links TRBV9 to TRBJ1-3; TRBD1 is a possible D gene (5 bases). Germline CDR1 SGDLS, CDR2 YYNGEE. Trimming stripped 3 bases from V and 8 bases from J, with 18 bases between. The CDR3 runs 15 residues. This CDR3 reads CASSAWGGLGDTIYF. The CDR3 DNA reads TGTGCCAGCAGCGCGTGGGGGGGACTTGGGGACACCATATATTTT.

Details on this clone: The same CDR3 can be traced to other DNA sequences in this sample. The V gene is TRBV14, the J gene TRBJ1-1, with a possible D match to TRBD1 (5 bases). V lost 5 bases, J lost 1 base, and 8 bases lay in between. This CDR3 spans 13 amino acids. Germline values: CDR1 SGHDN, CDR2 FVKESK. CDR3 nucleotide sequence: TGTGCCAGCAGCTCCCAGGGGAACACTGAAGCTTTCTTT. It yields the protein CASSSQGNTEAFF.

V gene TRBV28 combines with J gene TRBJ2-7, with 7 bases fitting TRBD1. CDR3 length: 14 residues. V lost 3 bases, J lost 5 bases, and 7 bases stayed unmatched. Germline V gene data show CDR1 as MDHEN and CDR2 as SYDVKM. The CDR3 reads CASSLTGWIHEQYF. The DNA for the CDR3 is TGTGCCAGCAGTTTGACAGGGTGGATCCACGAGCAGTACTTC.